Listed below are T cell receptor beta chains from one sample, sequenced in a study of OX40 agonist ivuxolimab in advanced cancers. The protocol was immunoSEQ multiplex PCR, while the TCRdb copy is restricted to in-frame clones and leaves out a portion. Among fewer than 120,000 clones listed, approximately 89% were seen once. The sample consisted of CD4+ or CD8+ T cells sorted from blood, taken in a trial of the OX40 agonist ivuxolimab. The receptors shown here come from an adult with an advanced solid tumor such as melanoma, head and neck, liver or kidney cancer. Each CDR3 is given with its conserved first and last residue. The D gene is left open where the match is weak. Some rows mark clone size as missing; the rest say once, few, many or name a class of expanded clone.

>-|TRBJ2-2|-|TRBV7-2
TGTGCCAGCAGCTTAGTTCAGAGCACCGGGGAGCTGTTTTTT
CASSLVQSTGELFF
>-|TRBJ2-3|-|TRBV5-1
TGCGCCAGCAGCCCCATCACAGGAGCAGATACGCAGTATTTT
CASSPITGADTQYF
>TRBD1|TRBJ1-1|-|TRBV28
TGTGCCAGCATCGTAAGAGGGGGCAGTGGCACTGAAGCTTTCTTT
CASIVRGGSGTEAFF
>TRBD2|TRBJ2-3|-|TRBV5-1
TGCGCCAGCAGCCTAACGTTCCGGACTAGCGGGAGCGGTGCAGATACGCAGTATTTT
CASSLTFRTSGSGADTQYF
>-|TRBJ1-4|-|TRBV28
TGTGCCAGCAGTTTGAGCGAGGGGGAAAAACTGTTTTTT
CASSLSEGEKLFF
>TRBD1|TRBJ2-7|-|TRBV2
TGTGCCAACCGAGGACAGGGGACTAAAACGTACTTC
CANRGQGTKTYF
>-|TRBJ2-7|-|TRBV28
TGTGCCAGCACCGGGAGTTCGAGCTCCTACGAGCAGTACTTC
CASTGSSSSYEQYF
>-|TRBJ2-3|-|TRBV30
TGTGCCTTATCCCAGGATAATACGCAGTATTTT
CALSQDNTQYF
>-|TRBJ1-3|-|TRBV18
TGTGCCAGCTCATCGACTTCGATCTCTGGAAACACCATATATTTT
CASSSTSISGNTIYF
>-|TRBJ1-2|-|TRBV5-5
TGTGCCAGCAGCCCTTTTAGGGGAGGGGGTAACTATGGCTACACCTTC
CASSPFRGGGNYGYTF
>TRBD1|TRBJ2-7|-|TRBV5-1
TGCGCCAGCAGCTTAACCGGACAGGGGACACTATACGAGCAGTACTTC
CASSLTGQGTLYEQYF
>TRBD1|TRBJ2-2|few|TRBV19
TGTGCCAGCTCCTGGTGGCAGGGGGTCGGGGAGCTGTTTTTT
CASSWWQGVGELFF
>-|TRBJ2-7|-|TRBV19
TGTGCCAGTAGCCAGTCACCAAGCTCCTACGAGCAGTACTTC
CASSQSPSSYEQYF
>-|TRBJ2-3|-|TRBV19
TGTGCCAGTAGTACGAGGCGAGATACGCAGTATTTT
CASSTRRDTQYF
>-|TRBJ2-1|-|TRBV7-3
TGTGCCAGCACCTCCAAGGGTTTGGGCAATGAGCAGTTCTTC
CASTSKGLGNEQFF
>-|TRBJ1-1|-|TRBV6-6
TGTGCCAGCTGTGAGGGCAACACTGAAGCTTTCTTT
CASCEGNTEAFF
>TRBD1|TRBJ1-1|-|TRBV4-3
TGCGCCAGCAGCCCACAGGGGCGCGATACTGAAGCTTTCTTT
CASSPQGRDTEAFF
>TRBD1|TRBJ2-7|-|TRBV7-9
TGTGCCAGCAGCGCGACAGGGGACCACGAGCAGTACTTC
CASSATGDHEQYF
>-|TRBJ1-3|-|TRBV2
TGTGCCAGCACCGTCTCTGGAAACACCATATATTTT
CASTVSGNTIYF
>TRBD1|TRBJ2-1|-|TRBV6-5
TGTGCCAGCAGTTACGGGGACAGGCAATACAATGAGCAGTTCTTC
CASSYGDRQYNEQFF
>TRBD1|TRBJ1-2|-|TRBV7-9
TGTGCCAGCAGCTCAGTCCGGGACAGCTTAAACTATGGCTACACCTTC
CASSSVRDSLNYGYTF
>-|TRBJ1-1|-|TRBV10-3
TGTGCCATCAGTGCGGCAGGGGAAACCACTGAAGCTTTCTTT
CAISAAGETTEAFF
>TRBD1|TRBJ2-7|-|TRBV11-1
TGTGCCAGCAGCATGGACAGGGGGCTCTACGAGCAGTACTTC
CASSMDRGLYEQYF
>-|TRBJ1-2|-|TRBV6-1
TGTGCCAGCAGTGACTACGGGGGGGAGAACTATGGCTACACCTTC
CASSDYGGENYGYTF
>TRBD1|TRBJ1-5|-|TRBV6-1
TGTGCCAGCAGTGGGGGGACAGGGAATCAGCCCCAGCATTTT
CASSGGTGNQPQHF
>-|TRBJ1-4|-|TRBV7-2
TGTGCCAGCAGCCTTCTTACTAATGAAAAACTGTTTTTT
CASSLLTNEKLFF
>TRBD1|TRBJ1-3|-|TRBV9
TGTGCCAGCAGCTTCGGGACAGGGCCTAGCTCTGGAAACACCATATATTTT
CASSFGTGPSSGNTIYF
>TRBD1|TRBJ1-1|-|TRBV6-5
TGTGCCAGCAGTTTTCGAGGTCAGGGGGCAGCTGAAGCTTTCTTT
CASSFRGQGAAEAFF
>-|TRBJ2-5|-|TRBV7-8
TGTGCCAGCAGCTTAGGGTGGAGAAGGGTCGATGAGACCCAGTACTTC
CASSLGWRRVDETQYF
>-|TRBJ1-1|-|TRBV7-3
TGTGCCAGCAGCCGCGAACTGAACACTGAAGCTTTCTTT
CASSRELNTEAFF
>-|TRBJ2-7|-|TRBV6-6
TGTGCCAGCAGTTCCCTCTCCTACGAGCAGTACTTC
CASSSLSYEQYF
>-|TRBJ1-6|once|TRBV5-1
TGCGCCAGCAGGAATGAGGGGCGATCACCCCTCCACTTT
CASRNEGRSPLHF
>-|TRBJ1-1|-|TRBV28
TGTGCCAGCAGCCTCACAGGGAGGGACACTGAAGCTTTCTTT
CASSLTGRDTEAFF
>-|TRBJ1-6|few|TRBV27
TGTGCCAGCAGTCTACAGGGTACTCCCCTCCACTTT
CASSLQGTPLHF
>-|TRBJ2-5|-|TRBV2
TGTGCCAGCAGTGCAGACCTCAAAGGGACCCAGTACTTC
CASSADLKGTQYF
>TRBD2|TRBJ2-3|-|TRBV28
TGTGCCAGCAGTTCCGGGGGTAGCGGGATACAAGATACGCAGTATTTT
CASSSGGSGIQDTQYF
>TRBD1|TRBJ2-2|once|TRBV4-3
TGCGCCAGCAGCCAAGAGACAGGGGGTTTTACCGGGGAGCTGTTTTTT
CASSQETGGFTGELFF
>-|TRBJ1-1|-|TRBV9
TGTGCCAGCAGCGTAGTACGGGGTGGAGTTGAAGCTTTCTTT
CASSVVRGGVEAFF
>-|TRBJ1-6|-|TRBV5-8
TGTGCCAGCAGCAAATCCCGTAGGGATAATTCACCCCTCCACTTT
CASSKSRRDNSPLHF
>-|TRBJ1-4|-|TRBV2
TGTGCCAGCAGATATGACAGAGAAAAACTGTTTTTT
CASRYDREKLFF
>TRBD2|TRBJ2-2|-|TRBV10-3
TGTGCCATCCACCCGGGACTAGCCACCGGGGAGCTGTTTTTT
CAIHPGLATGELFF
>-|TRBJ2-2|-|TRBV7-2
TGTGCCAGCAGCCCCCAGACGGGGAGTACCGGGGAGCTGTTTTTT
CASSPQTGSTGELFF
>-|TRBJ1-1|-|TRBV7-2
TGTGCCAGCAGCCAAACAGGGTTCGCCACTGAAGCTTTCTTT
CASSQTGFATEAFF
>-|TRBJ1-2|-|TRBV18
TGTGCCAGCTCACTCGAAAGGACCCATGGCTACACCTTC
CASSLERTHGYTF
>TRBD2|TRBJ2-3|-|TRBV30
TGTGCCTGGAGCACCGGGACTAGCGAGTCAGATACGCAGTATTTT
CAWSTGTSESDTQYF
>-|TRBJ2-7|-|TRBV14
TGTGCCAGCAGCCAATTACAGGGTTCCTACGAGCAGTACTTC
CASSQLQGSYEQYF
>TRBD2|TRBJ2-1|-|TRBV5-1
TGCGCCAGCAGCTTGGCCGGGACTAGATACAATGAGCAGTTCTTC
CASSLAGTRYNEQFF
>TRBD1|TRBJ1-1|-|TRBV10-3
TGTGCCATCAGACCCATAACAGGGGGCATATCCTACACTGAAGCTTTCTTT
CAIRPITGGISYTEAFF
>-|TRBJ2-3|-|TRBV7-2
TGTGCCAGCAGCAGAAGCGTCTCTCCAGCAGATACGCAGTATTTT
CASSRSVSPADTQYF
>TRBD1|TRBJ2-3|-|TRBV4-2
TGTGCCAGCAGCCATCCGACAGGGGGCACAGATACGCAGTATTTT
CASSHPTGGTDTQYF
>-|TRBJ2-7|-|TRBV7-2
TGTGCCAGCAGCCCCGGGAGTGTCTCCTACGAGCAGTACTTC
CASSPGSVSYEQYF
>-|TRBJ1-5|few|TRBV4-3
TGCGCCAGCAGCCAAGATAGCAATCAGCCCCAGCATTTT
CASSQDSNQPQHF
>-|TRBJ2-5|once|TRBV18
TGTGCCAGCTCACCCTCACAGGGTACCCAAGAGACCCAGTACTTC
CASSPSQGTQETQYF
>-|TRBJ2-2|-|TRBV15
TGTGCCACCAGCAGAGAGGTACTAGCCTATATGGCGAACACCGGGGAGCTGTTTTTT
CATSREVLAYMANTGELFF
>-|TRBJ1-4|-|TRBV5-5
TGTGCCAGCAGCCGAAGAGGGCTTAGTGAAAAACTGTTTTTT
CASSRRGLSEKLFF
>-|TRBJ2-7|-|TRBV27
TGTGCCAGCACCCTCCAGGGCTCCTACGAGCAGTACTTC
CASTLQGSYEQYF